Below are 8 T cell receptor beta chains sequenced from a single sample in a study of blood T cell repertoires in COVID-19. Clones were read by immunoSEQ multiplex PCR, and TCRdb kept only the in-frame ones, dropping some. The data hold 300,000 to 450,000 clones, with 80% to 90% observed a single time. Specimen: PBMCs or T cells enriched from blood (not recorded which). These receptors were collected from a man aged 40-49 years in a cohort exposed to, infected with or recovered from COVID-19 (not recorded which).

The rearrangement uses TRBV10-3 and TRBJ1-2; 7 nucleotides align to TRBD1. The germline CDR1 and CDR2 sequences are ENHRY and SYGVKD. With V trimmed by 3 bases and J by 4 bases, 5 bases remained unmatched. The CDR3 length is 14 residues. The CDR3 loop is CAISETGQAYGYTF. CDR3 DNA: TGTGCCATCAGTGAAACCGGACAGGCCTATGGCTACACCTTC.

The gene calls are TRBV10-3 and TRBJ2-3; the D is unclear. The germline gives CDR1 ENHRY, CDR2 SYGVKD. Deletions cut 7 bases from V and 3 bases from J, with 11 bases between. This CDR3 has 13 amino acids. The CDR3 loop reads CAIMQAPTDTQYF. As DNA, the CDR3 is TGTGCCATCATGCAGGCTCCTACAGATACGCAGTATTTT.

V is TRBV5-1 and J is TRBJ2-3; 10 positions agree with TRBD1. The length of the CDR3 is 16 residues. The V and J ends lost 4 bases and 3 bases, in that order; junction bases with no gene match: 8. Per germline, CDR1 SGHRS and CDR2 YFSETQ. DNA for the CDR3: TGCGCCAGCAGCCCCGGGACAGGGGACAATACAGATACGCAGTATTTT. As protein: CASSPGTGDNTDTQYF.

The rearrangement joins TRBV6-5 to TRBJ1-1; D not resolved. Per germline, CDR1 MNHEY and CDR2 SVGAGI. V shed 5 bases and J shed 0 bases, with 10 bases lying between them. This CDR3 region has 14 residues. The CDR3 nucleotides are TGTGCCAGCAGTCCGCGGGCGTTGAACACTGAAGCTTTCTTT. As protein: CASSPRALNTEAFF.

V and J are TRBV7-9 and TRBJ2-5; no definite D call. The CDR3 sequence is 14 residues long. V shed 5 bases and J shed 2 bases, with 12 bases lying between them. Germline V gene data show CDR1 as SEHNR and CDR2 as FQNEAQ (reference sequence). The CDR3 nucleotides read TGTGCCAGCAGCACGACACGTGTTCAAGAGACCCAGTACTTC. It specifies CASSTTRVQETQYF.

The V gene is TRBV24-1, the J gene TRBJ2-2; D possibly corresponds to TRBD2 (6 bases). V lost 5 bases to trimming and J lost 3 bases, with 12 bases between them. This CDR3 is 15 amino acids long. Germline assignment: CDR1 KGHDR and CDR2 SFDVKD. The chain's CDR3 is CATSGGALDTGELFF. In DNA, the CDR3 is TGTGCCACCAGTGGCGGGGCGTTGGACACCGGGGAGCTGTTTTTT.

The chain recombines TRBV19 with TRBJ1-6, with a weak D call TRBD1 (5 bases). This CDR3 is built from 17 residues. V lost 1 base and J 7 bases, leaving 17 bases between the germline ends. Germline values: CDR1 LNHDA, CDR2 SQIVND (reference sequence). CDR3 amino acids: CASSIGGQERRNSPLHF. CDR3 bases: TGTGCCAGTAGTATAGGAGGACAAGAGAGGAGAAATTCACCCCTCCACTTT.

The chain joins TRBV5-1 to TRBJ1-1; 9 nucleotides agree with TRBD1. CDR1 SGHRS and CDR2 YFSETQ come from the germline V gene. The CDR3 is made up of 15 amino acids. Trimming removed 6 bases from V and 1 base from J; junction bases left unmatched: 7. The CDR3 DNA is TGCGCCAGCAACGGACAGGGGATGGGGAACACTGAAGCTTTCTTT. This sequence encodes CASNGQGMGNTEAFF.